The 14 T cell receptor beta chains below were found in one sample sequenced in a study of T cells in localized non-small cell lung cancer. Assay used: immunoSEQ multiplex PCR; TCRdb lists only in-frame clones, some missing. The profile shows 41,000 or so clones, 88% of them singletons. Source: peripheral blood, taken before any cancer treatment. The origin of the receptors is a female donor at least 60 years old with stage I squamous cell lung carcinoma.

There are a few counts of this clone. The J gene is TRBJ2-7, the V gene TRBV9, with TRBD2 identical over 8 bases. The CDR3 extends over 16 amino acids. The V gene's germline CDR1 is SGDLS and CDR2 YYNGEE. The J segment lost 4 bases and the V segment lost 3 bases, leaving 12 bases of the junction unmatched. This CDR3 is CASSAGGIRNQYEQYF. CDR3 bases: TGTGCCAGCAGCGCGGGGGGGATAAGGAATCAGTACGAGCAGTACTTC.

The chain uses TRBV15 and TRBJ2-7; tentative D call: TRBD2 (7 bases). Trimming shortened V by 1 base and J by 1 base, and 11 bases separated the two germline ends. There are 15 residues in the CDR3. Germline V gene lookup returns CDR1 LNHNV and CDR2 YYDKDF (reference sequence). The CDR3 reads CATSRVGGGSYEQYF. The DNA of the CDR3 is TGTGCCACCAGCAGAGTGGGAGGGGGGTCCTACGAGCAGTACTTC.

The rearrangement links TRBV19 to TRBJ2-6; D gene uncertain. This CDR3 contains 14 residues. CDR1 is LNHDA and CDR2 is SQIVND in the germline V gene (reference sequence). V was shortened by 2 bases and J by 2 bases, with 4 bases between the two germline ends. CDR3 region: CASSILPGANVLTF. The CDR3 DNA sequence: TGTGCCAGTAGTATATTGCCTGGGGCCAACGTCCTGACTTTC.

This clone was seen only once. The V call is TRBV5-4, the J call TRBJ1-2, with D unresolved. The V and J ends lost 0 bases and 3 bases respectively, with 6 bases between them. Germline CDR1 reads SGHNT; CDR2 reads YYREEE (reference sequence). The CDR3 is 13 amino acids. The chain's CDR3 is CASSLGEYYGYTF. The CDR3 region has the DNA TGTGCCAGCAGCTTGGGAGAGTACTATGGCTACACCTTC.

CDR3 region: CASRDGSYEQYF. The CDR3 DNA reads as TGTGCCAGCAGGGACGGGTCCTACGAGCAGTACTTC. The chain recombines TRBV2 with TRBJ2-7; D gene ambiguous. Germline CDR1 SNHLY, CDR2 FYNNEI. Trimming removed 6 bases from V and 1 base from J, with 7 bases in between. The CDR3 extends over 12 amino acids.

The CDR3 region has the DNA TGTGCCAGTAGTATAGGATCGGGACAGAGCACCGGGGAGCTGTTTTTT. Its protein is CASSIGSGQSTGELFF. The V and J genes are TRBV19 and TRBJ2-2; 7 bases line up with TRBD1. Germline CDR1 LNHDA, CDR2 SQIVND (reference sequence). Trimming at V came to 1 base and at J to 4 bases, leaving 6 bases not matched to a gene. The CDR3 covers 16 residues.

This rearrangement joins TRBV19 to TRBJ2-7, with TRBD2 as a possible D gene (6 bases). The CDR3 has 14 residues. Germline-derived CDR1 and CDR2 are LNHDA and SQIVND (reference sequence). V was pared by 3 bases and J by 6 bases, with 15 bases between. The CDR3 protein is CASSMQPLGGEQYF. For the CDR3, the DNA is TGTGCCAGTAGTATGCAACCTCTGGGAGGCGAGCAGTACTTC.

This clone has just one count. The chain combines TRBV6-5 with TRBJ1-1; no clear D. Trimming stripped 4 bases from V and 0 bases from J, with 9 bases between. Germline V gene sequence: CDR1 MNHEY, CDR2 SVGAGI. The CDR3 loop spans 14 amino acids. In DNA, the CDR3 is TGTGCCAGCAGTTTAGGAGACCTGAACACTGAAGCTTTCTTT. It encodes CASSLGDLNTEAFF.

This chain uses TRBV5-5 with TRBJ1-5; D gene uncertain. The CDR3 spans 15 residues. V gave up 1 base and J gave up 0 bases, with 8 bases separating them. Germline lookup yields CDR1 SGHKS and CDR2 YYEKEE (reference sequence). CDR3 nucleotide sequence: TGTGCCAGCAGCTTGAGCCCTTATAGCAATCAGCCCCAGCATTTT. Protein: CASSLSPYSNQPQHF.

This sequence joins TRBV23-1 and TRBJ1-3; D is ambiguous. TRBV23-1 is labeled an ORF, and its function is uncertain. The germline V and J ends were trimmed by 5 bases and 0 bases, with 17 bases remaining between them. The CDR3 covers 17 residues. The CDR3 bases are TGCGCCAGCAGTATGAGACCTCCACTCTTCTCTGGAAACACCATATATTTT. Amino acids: CASSMRPPLFSGNTIYF.

CDR3 in amino acids: CASISASNQPQHF. CDR3 nucleotides: TGTGCCAGCATCTCAGCTTCCAATCAGCCCCAGCATTTT. The rearrangement links TRBV28 to TRBJ1-5; D ambiguous. CDR3 length equals 13 residues. The V gene's germline CDR1 is MDHEN and CDR2 SYDVKM. The V and J ends lost 7 bases and 3 bases respectively, with 10 bases between them. Complete variable domain (other parts from reference TRBV28 and TRBJ1-5): DVKVTQSSRYLVKRTGEKVFLECVQDMDHENMFWYRQDPGLGLRLIYFSYDVKMKEKGDIPEGYSVSREKKERFSLILESASTNQTSMYLCASISASNQPQHFGDGTRLSIL.

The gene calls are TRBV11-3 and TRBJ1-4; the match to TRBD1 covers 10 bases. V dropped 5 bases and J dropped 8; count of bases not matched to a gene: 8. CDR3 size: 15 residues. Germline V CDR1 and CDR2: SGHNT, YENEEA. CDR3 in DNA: TGTGCCAGCAGCACACCGGGACAGGGGAAAGAAAAACTGTTTTTT. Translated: CASSTPGQGKEKLFF.

CDR3 sequence: CASSQGVDTDTQYF. In nucleotides, the CDR3 is TGTGCCAGCAGCCAGGGGGTCGACACAGATACGCAGTATTTT. The J gene is TRBJ2-3, the V gene TRBV7-2, with 7 bases lining up with TRBD1. J lost 2 bases, V lost 5 bases, and 4 bases had no gene match. The CDR3 contains 14 residues. CDR1 is SGHTA, CDR2 FQGNSA, per germline.

This CDR3 is CAWSGGALISLQETQYF. In DNA, the CDR3 is TGTGCCTGGAGTGGAGGGGCCCTTATCTCGTTACAAGAGACCCAGTACTTC. The genes are TRBV30 and TRBJ2-5; D may match TRBD1 or TRBD2 (5 bases each). CDR3 size: 17 residues. V was trimmed by 1 base and J by 2 bases, leaving 20 bases between them. Per germline, CDR1 GTSNPN and CDR2 SVGIG (reference sequence).